A single TCR beta chain is shown here with its context. What it binds is unknown. Distinct nucleotide sequences in the sample also encode this CDR3. Per the germline V gene, CDR1 is SGHNT and CDR2 is YYREEE (reference sequence). V dropped 1 base and J dropped 6; count of bases not matched to a gene: 5. The CDR3 totals 16 residues. The data were obtained in a study of OX40 agonist ivuxolimab in advanced cancers. Study-level points and caveats: At 0.1 to 3.0 mg/kg, CD4+ and CD8+ blood T cells expanded clonally by week 6.

Using immunoSEQ multiplex PCR, the repertoire was profiled, and TCRdb retains in-frame clones only, with some absent. This table holds 55,000 to 85,000 clones, about four fifths found once. The rearrangement uses TRBV5-4 and TRBJ2-2; TRBD2 matches 11 bases. This receptor was taken from an adult with an advanced solid tumor such as melanoma, head and neck, liver or kidney cancer. The source was CD4+ or CD8+ T cells sorted from blood, collected in a trial of the OX40 agonist ivuxolimab. CDR3 DNA sequence: TGTGCCAGCAGCTTGTTTAGCGGGGGGGCCGCCGGGGAGCTGTTTTTT. It codes for CASSLFSGGAAGELFF.